This is a list of T cell receptor beta chains from one sample in a study of siplizumab effects on memory and regulatory T cells. Method: immunoSEQ multiplex PCR; TCRdb's copy keeps in-frame clones and lacks some. The profile shows approximately 92,000 clones, roughly 94% of them singletons. Sequencing was done on a sample of non-Treg CD4+ T cells sorted from blood. The source is a human donor in good health. Both conserved end residues are part of each CDR3. Fields, in order: V gene, J gene, D gene, clone size, CDR3 DNA, CDR3 protein. D genes are given only for firm matches. The size field is filled for only some rows; it gives once, few, many or a size class.

TRBV2,TRBJ1-1,.,.,TGTGCCAGCAGGGAACGGGCTACCGCGAACACTGAAGCTTTCTTT,CASRERATANTEAFF
TRBV5-1,TRBJ1-1,TRBD1,once,TGCGCCAGCAGCGAATCCCGGACAGGGGGCCGTCGGAGTGAAGCTTTCTTT,CASSESRTGGRRSEAFF
TRBV28,TRBJ2-7,TRBD2,.,TGTGCCAGTCGTACCCTGAGCGGGAGTGGTTTTTCCGAGCAGTACTTC,CASRTLSGSGFSEQYF
TRBV9,TRBJ2-2,TRBD1,.,TGTGCCAGCAGCGCCCAGATACAGGGGACCGGGGAGCTGTTTTTT,CASSAQIQGTGELFF
TRBV5-8,TRBJ1-3,TRBD1,.,TGTGCCAGCAGCGCCAGGGGGTCTACCTCGGCTGGAAACACCATATATTTT,CASSARGSTSAGNTIYF
TRBV5-1,TRBJ1-5,.,.,TGCGCCAGCAGCCCTGGAGGGGGGAACCAGCCCCAGCATTTT,CASSPGGGNQPQHF
TRBV5-4,TRBJ1-1,TRBD1,.,TGTGCCAGCAGCCAAGTAGGGCAGGGGGCTGACACTGAAGCTTTCTTT,CASSQVGQGADTEAFF
TRBV27,TRBJ1-2,.,.,TGTGCCAGCCCTTGGGGCTACACCTTC,CASPWGYTF
TRBV28,TRBJ1-5,.,.,TGTGCCAGCAAGCTGAGCAATCAGCCCCAGCATTTT,CASKLSNQPQHF
TRBV23-1,TRBJ1-5,.,.,TGCGCCAGCAGTCGAAGTAGCAATCAGCCCCAGCATTTT,CASSRSSNQPQHF
TRBV7-3,TRBJ2-1,.,.,TGTGCCAGCAGCACCGCCGGGGCTAGCTCAATTGAGCAGTTCTTC,CASSTAGASSIEQFF
TRBV19,TRBJ1-4,.,.,TGTGCCAGTAGTACCCCGACACTCACAACTAATGAAAAACTGTTTTTT,CASSTPTLTTNEKLFF
TRBV18,TRBJ1-1,.,.,TGTGCCAGCTCACAGGGTGGGGACACTGAAGCTTTCTTT,CASSQGGDTEAFF
TRBV5-1,TRBJ2-6,.,.,TGCGCCAGCAGCTCCGGCTCTGGGGCCAACGTCCTGACTTTC,CASSSGSGANVLTF
TRBV5-4,TRBJ2-5,TRBD2,.,TGTGCCAGCAGCTTGAATGCGGGAGGGCCGGTGGAGACCCAGTACTTC,CASSLNAGGPVETQYF
TRBV29-1,TRBJ2-1,.,.,TGCAGCGTTGTAGACGGGAAGGGGACCTACAATGAGCAGTTCTTC,CSVVDGKGTYNEQFF
TRBV7-9,TRBJ1-5,.,.,TGTGCCAGCAGCTTAGACGGTAATCAGCCCCAGCATTTT,CASSLDGNQPQHF
TRBV18,TRBJ2-2,.,.,TGTGCCAGCTCACCAGGGTACACCGGGGAGCTGTTTTTT,CASSPGYTGELFF
TRBV6-6,TRBJ1-3,.,.,TGTGCCAGCACACTGGGAGAAAACACCATATATTTT,CASTLGENTIYF
TRBV30,TRBJ1-5,TRBD1,.,TGTGCCTGGGACAGGGAATTGGGAGGCGATCAGCCCCAGCATTTT,CAWDRELGGDQPQHF
TRBV7-9,TRBJ1-4,.,.,TGTGCCAGCAGCTTGGGGATGACTAATGAAAAACTGTTTTTT,CASSLGMTNEKLFF
TRBV7-2,TRBJ2-1,TRBD2,.,TGTGCCAGCAGCTTAGTGGGGACTAGGAGGAACAATGAGCAGTTCTTC,CASSLVGTRRNNEQFF
TRBV6-1,TRBJ2-5,TRBD2,.,TGTGCCAGCTGTCTTATAGCGGGAATAGAGACCCAGTACTTC,CASCLIAGIETQYF
TRBV5-6,TRBJ2-7,TRBD2,.,TGTGCCAGCAGCTTGGACGGAGGGAGGGTGGGCGAGCAGTACTTC,CASSLDGGRVGEQYF
TRBV5-1,TRBJ2-3,TRBD2,.,TGCGCCAGCAGCGGGGGGACTAGCTTTGGCACAGATACGCAGTATTTT,CASSGGTSFGTDTQYF
TRBV6-5,TRBJ2-1,.,.,TGTGCCAGCAGTTACGACAGCGGAACCTACAATGAGCAGTTCTTC,CASSYDSGTYNEQFF
TRBV5-8,TRBJ2-2,.,.,TGTGCCAGCAGCTTGGGGACAGGGAGGGACACCGGGGAGCTGTTTTTT,CASSLGTGRDTGELFF
TRBV19,TRBJ2-5,.,.,TGTGCCAGTAGTAACCAGGGTCCCCAGTACTTC,CASSNQGPQYF
TRBV25-1,TRBJ2-5,.,.,TGTGCCAGCAGTGACTATGGTTGGACCCAGTACTTC,CASSDYGWTQYF
TRBV28,TRBJ1-1,TRBD1,.,TGTGCCAGCAGAACCCGGGACAGGGTTATTGAAGCTTTCTTT,CASRTRDRVIEAFF
TRBV19,TRBJ2-1,.,.,TGTGCCAGTAGGGACAATGAGCAGTTCTTC,CASRDNEQFF